Listed below are T cell receptor beta chains from one sample, sequenced in a study of T cell responses to AZD1222 COVID-19 vaccine. TCRdb's table, derived via immunoSEQ multiplex PCR, lists solely in-frame clones and lacks some. The top ten hold under 6.5% of the sample, which has more than 150,000 clones, 90% seen once. This sample comprised peripheral blood, obtained on day 0 of AZD1222 vaccination. The receptors here all came from an adult in good health. Both conserved end residues are part of each CDR3. The D gene is left open where the match is weak. Not every row has a clone size; where given, it reads once, few, many or a size class.

>TRBJ2-6|-|TRBV5-4|once
TGTGCCAGCAGCGGAGGGGGATCCGGGGCCAACGTCCTGACTTTC
CASSGGGSGANVLTF
>TRBJ2-5|-|TRBV28|-
TGTGCCAGCAGTTTATGGGAGGGAGTCCAAGAGACCCAGTACTTC
CASSLWEGVQETQYF
>TRBJ2-3|TRBD2|TRBV19|-
TGTGCCAGTAGTAGGGGGGGACCTAGCACAGATACGCAGTATTTT
CASSRGGPSTDTQYF
>TRBJ2-7|-|TRBV29-1|once
TGCAGCGTTGAGATAGCAGGGAGCTCCTACGAGCAGTACTTC
CSVEIAGSSYEQYF
>TRBJ2-4|-|TRBV3-1/TRBV3-2|-
TGTGCCAGCAGCCCGGGGGCTATCGCAGGCAAAAACATTCAGTACTTC
CASSPGAIAGKNIQYF
>TRBJ1-3|-|TRBV19|-
TGTGCCAGTAGTATAGATCTTTGGACAGCAGGAAACACCATATATTTT
CASSIDLWTAGNTIYF
>TRBJ1-1|-|TRBV18|-
TGTGCCAGCTCAAAGAGGGCAGAGAACACTGAAGCTTTCTTT
CASSKRAENTEAFF
>TRBJ1-2|-|TRBV12-3/TRBV12-4|-
TGTGCCAGCAGTTTCAGGGGTCCTTATGGCTACACCTTC
CASSFRGPYGYTF
>TRBJ2-7|-|TRBV14|-
TGTGCCAGCAGCCAAGAAGTCCGGACCTCCTTGTACTTC
CASSQEVRTSLYF
>TRBJ1-5|TRBD1|TRBV7-9|-
TGTGCCAGCAGCTTAGACAGGGGGGGCAATCAGCCCCAGCATTTT
CASSLDRGGNQPQHF
>TRBJ2-5|TRBD1|TRBV2|-
TGTGCCAGCTTAAAGGGACAGGTACAAGAGACCCAGTACTTC
CASLKGQVQETQYF
>TRBJ2-6|-|TRBV28|-
TGTGCCAGCAGTCAACACAGGGTGTCTGGGGCCAACGTCCTGACTTTC
CASSQHRVSGANVLTF
>TRBJ1-5|-|TRBV11-2|-
TGTGCCAGCAGCCCAAACAGGGTTGGCAATCAGCCCCAGCATTTT
CASSPNRVGNQPQHF
>TRBJ2-7|-|TRBV5-8|-
TGTGCCAGCAGCTCCTCCGACACAAGCAACTACGAGCAGTACTTC
CASSSSDTSNYEQYF
>TRBJ2-7|TRBD2|TRBV28|few
TGTGCCAGCAGTTCTAGCGGGAGTTTTTCCGAGCAGTACTTC
CASSSSGSFSEQYF
>TRBJ1-3|-|TRBV5-1|once
TGCGCCAGCAGCTTACAACCTCAAAATCAGGGTTCCGGAAACACCATATATTTT
CASSLQPQNQGSGNTIYF
>TRBJ2-5|TRBD1|TRBV9|-
TGTGCCAGCAGCGTAGGGGACAGAGCAAAAGAGACCCAGTACTTC
CASSVGDRAKETQYF
>TRBJ2-5|TRBD2|TRBV10-1|-
TGCGCCAGCAGTGAGATTGCGGGGGGTCAAGAGACCCAGTACTTC
CASSEIAGGQETQYF
>TRBJ1-2|-|TRBV20-1|many
TGCAGTGCTAGTCCCGACAGCCAAATCCGGTATGGCTACACCTTC
CSASPDSQIRYGYTF
>TRBJ1-2|-|TRBV28|-
TGTGCCAGCAGAGTTAATAGGGATTGGGGGGGCTACACCTTC
CASRVNRDWGGYTF
>TRBJ2-2|-|TRBV5-4|-
TGTGCCAGCAGCGGGGTACGGTCAACCGGGGAGCTGTTTTTT
CASSGVRSTGELFF
>TRBJ2-5|TRBD2|TRBV24-1|-
TGTGCCACCAGTGATGACAGACTAGCTGGGGAGACCCAGTACTTC
CATSDDRLAGETQYF
>TRBJ1-2|-|TRBV6-5|-
TGTGCCAGCACCGAAGGGGGAATTAACTATGGCTACACCTTC
CASTEGGINYGYTF
>TRBJ2-3|-|TRBV28|-
TGTGCCAGCGTCAGGGTGAGCACAGATACGCAGTATTTT
CASVRVSTDTQYF
>TRBJ1-1|-|TRBV7-2|-
TGTGCCAGCAGCTCAACAGGAGCCAACACTGAAGCTTTCTTT
CASSSTGANTEAFF
>TRBJ1-3|-|TRBV18|-
TGTGCCAGCTCACCACCGTCCGTAATTGGAAACACCATATATTTT
CASSPPSVIGNTIYF
>TRBJ1-5|TRBD1|TRBV5-1|-
TGCGCCAGCAGCTTGGGAACAGGGACAGGTGGTCAGCCCCAGCATTTT
CASSLGTGTGGQPQHF
>TRBJ1-6|-|TRBV14|once
TGTGCCAGCAGCCAAGCCGGGACGTCGGGCGGGTCACCCCTCCACTTT
CASSQAGTSGGSPLHF
>TRBJ1-3|-|TRBV30|-
TGTGCCTGGAGTGTTTCTAGCTCTGGAAACACCATATATTTT
CAWSVSSSGNTIYF
>TRBJ2-7|-|TRBV30|-
TGTGCCTGGAGCGGGGCGGGAAAATCCTACGAGCAGTACTTC
CAWSGAGKSYEQYF